This entry lists 28 T cell receptor beta chains sequenced from one sample in a study of shared clonotypes between healthy human individuals. The protocol was immunoSEQ multiplex PCR, while the TCRdb copy is restricted to in-frame clones and leaves out a portion. The repertoire consists of roughly 2.5 million clones, with more than 90% occurring once and the leading ten covering around 0.14%. Sequencing was carried out using naive CD4+ T cells sorted from blood. Subset in this sample: CD45RA+ positively selected. These receptors were obtained from a man aged 18 to 30 in good health.

The CDR3 bases are TGTGCCAGTAGTATAACGGGACTGGAGACCCAGTACTTC. This encodes CASSITGLETQYF. The genes are TRBV19 and TRBJ2-5; D might be TRBD2 (6 bases). The CDR3 sequence is 13 residues long. The germline V and J ends were trimmed by 2 bases and 5 bases, with 9 bases remaining between them. Germline CDR1 is LNHDA and CDR2 is SQIVND (reference sequence).

The rearrangement uses TRBV7-2 and TRBJ1-2, with a weak D call TRBD1 (5 bases). Germline CDR1 SGHTA, CDR2 FQGNSA. This CDR3 comprises 12 residues. V lost 7 bases to trimming and J lost 8 bases, with 14 bases between them. The CDR3 sequence is CASTDSARGYTF. For the CDR3, the DNA is TGTGCCAGCACTGACAGCGCTCGGGGCTACACCTTC. Drawing the rest from reference TRBV7-2 and TRBJ1-2, the complete variable domain is GAGVSQSPSNKVTEKGKDVELRCDPISGHTALYWYRQSLGQGLEFLIYFQGNSAPDKSGLPSDRFSAERTGGSVSTLTIQRTQQEDSAVYLCASTDSARGYTFGSGTRLTVV.

This clone was seen once. This sequence joins TRBV15 and TRBJ1-2; 9 bases match TRBD1. The CDR3 contains 13 residues. The junction had 6 bases not matched to a gene; V was cut back by 5 bases and J by 8 bases. Germline V gene lookup returns CDR1 LNHNV and CDR2 YYDKDF (reference sequence). CDR3 residues: CATSLTGGAGYTF. The CDR3 DNA reads TGTGCCACCAGCTTAACAGGGGGCGCGGGCTACACCTTC.

Turning to this clone: The same CDR3 can be traced to other DNA sequences in this sample. The chain links TRBV30 to TRBJ2-1, with D perhaps TRBD2 (5 bases). The CDR3 extends over 14 amino acids. CDR1 is GTSNPN, CDR2 SVGIG, per germline (reference sequence). Trimming took off 1 base at V and 0 bases at J, with 7 bases between the two ends. CDR3 in amino acids: CAWSAGSSYNEQFF. The CDR3 bases are TGTGCCTGGAGTGCGGGAAGCTCCTACAATGAGCAGTTCTTC.

This clone has only one observation. This sequence joins TRBV10-2 and TRBJ2-1; 7 positions agree with TRBD2. V lost 5 bases, J lost 8 bases, and 6 bases stayed unmatched. The CDR3 extends over 13 amino acids. Germline V lookup: CDR1 WSHSY, CDR2 SAAADI. The DNA of the CDR3 is TGCGCCAGCAGTAGACTAGCAACTGATGAGCAGTTCTTC. Translated: CASSRLATDEQFF.

V usage is TRBV14 and J usage is TRBJ1-2; TRBD1 is a possible D gene (5 bases). Germline lookup yields CDR1 SGHDN and CDR2 FVKESK. The CDR3 is 16 amino acids. Trimming shortened V by 1 base and J by 2 bases, and 14 bases separated the two germline ends. The chain's CDR3 is CASSQGGVQANYGYTF. CDR3 DNA: TGTGCCAGCAGCCAAGGCGGCGTACAGGCCAACTATGGCTACACCTTC.

The chain recombines TRBV11-2 with TRBJ1-2; 11 nucleotides agree with TRBD1. Germline V gene sequence: CDR1 SGHAT, CDR2 FQNNGV. V lost 3 bases and J lost 5; bases outside the gene matches: 5. CDR3 length: 15 amino acids. The chain's CDR3 is CASSLGTGGVYGYTF. The CDR3 DNA reads TGTGCCAGCAGCTTGGGGACAGGGGGGGTATATGGCTACACCTTC.

The J gene is TRBJ2-3, the V gene TRBV28; 8 bases map to TRBD2. The germline gives CDR1 MDHEN, CDR2 SYDVKM. The CDR3 is 13 residues long. Losses at the gene ends were 7 bases for V and 5 bases for J; bases not matched to a gene: 5. The CDR3 reads CASNQRGQDTQYF. The CDR3 nucleotides read TGTGCCAGCAATCAGCGGGGGCAAGATACGCAGTATTTT.

The CDR3 DNA sequence: TGTGCCAGCAGCCTCCGAGCGGGAGGGCTCAGAAACGAGCAGTACTTC. This encodes CASSLRAGGLRNEQYF. The chain joins TRBV7-2 to TRBJ2-7, with 10 bases fitting TRBD2. CDR3 size: 16 residues. CDR1 is SGHTA and CDR2 is FQGNSA in the germline V gene. The V gene end was trimmed by 5 bases and the J gene end by 5 bases; junction bases not matched to a gene: 12.

The chain has TRBV15 and TRBJ1-1; 7 bases align to TRBD1. With 1 base clipped from V and 7 bases from J, the junction kept 6 bases outside the gene matches. The CDR3 has 14 amino acids. The V gene's germline CDR1 is LNHNV and CDR2 YYDKDF (reference sequence). The DNA for the CDR3 is TGTGCCACCAGCAGAGTGGGTTGGACAGGTGAAGCTTTCTTT. Translating gives CATSRVGWTGEAFF.

In this sample, this clone turned up a few times. The chain uses TRBV6-6 and TRBJ1-6; no clear D. This CDR3 is 16 amino acids long. Trimming left V 0 bases short and J 0 bases short, with 6 bases between. CDR1 and CDR2 from the germline V gene are MNHNY and SVGAGI (reference sequence). In DNA, the CDR3 is TGTGCCAGCAGTTACTCGGGGAGCTCCTATAATTCACCCCTCCACTTT. Residues: CASSYSGSSYNSPLHF.

The chain joins TRBV7-9 to TRBJ2-3; weak D call: TRBD2 (7 bases). This CDR3 has 16 amino acids. V shed 1 base and J shed 4 bases, with 15 bases lying between them. Germline V gene sequence: CDR1 SEHNR, CDR2 FQNEAQ (reference sequence). The CDR3 nucleotides are TGTGCCAGCAGCTTAGTTCTGGGGGGGCCGGCAGATACGCAGTATTTT. This gives the protein CASSLVLGGPADTQYF.

The rearrangement uses TRBV5-5 and TRBJ1-3; D unclear. V shed 2 bases and J shed 0 bases, with 12 bases lying between them. Germline CDR1 SGHKS, CDR2 YYEKEE (reference sequence). The CDR3 is made up of 16 amino acids. As DNA, the CDR3 is TGTGCCAGCAGCTTCGGGATAACCAACTCTGGAAACACCATATATTTT. It translates to CASSFGITNSGNTIYF.

The CDR3 nucleotides are TGTGCCACCCGGCGGGAGGTTGTAAATGAGCAGTTCTTC. Translation gives CATRREVVNEQFF. V gene TRBV19 combines with J gene TRBJ2-1; TRBD2 aligns across 8 bases. Germline values: CDR1 LNHDA, CDR2 SQIVND (reference sequence). Germline trimming cut 10 bases from V and 7 bases from J; bases unmatched to any gene: 9. The CDR3 has 13 amino acids.

The rearrangement uses TRBV11-2 and TRBJ2-1; 8 bases map to TRBD2. The CDR3 runs 17 residues. Germline V gene lookup returns CDR1 SGHAT and CDR2 FQNNGV. V gave up 5 bases and J gave up 3 bases; unmatched junction bases: 12. The CDR3 here is CASSIFSGTEFYNEQFF. The CDR3 region has the DNA TGTGCCAGCAGCATATTTAGCGGGACCGAATTCTACAATGAGCAGTTCTTC.

This chain uses TRBV6-1 with TRBJ2-7; D gene ambiguous. This CDR3 is 9 amino acids long. Trimming pared 11 bases from V and 3 bases from J, leaving 5 bases between. From germline, CDR1 is MNHNS and CDR2 SASEGT. This CDR3 reads CASGYEQYF. As DNA, the CDR3 is TGTGCCTCTGGCTACGAGCAGTACTTC.

V and J are TRBV11-2 and TRBJ2-2; a possible D gene is TRBD2 (5 bases). CDR3 length: 16 residues. In germline, CDR1 is SGHAT, CDR2 FQNNGV. The ends were cut back, 0 bases at V and 1 base at J, with 9 bases in the middle. CDR3 residues: CASSLDQGRNTGELFF. The CDR3 DNA sequence: TGTGCCAGCAGCTTAGACCAAGGGAGGAACACCGGGGAGCTGTTTTTT.

The rearrangement joins TRBV7-3 to TRBJ2-3; TRBD2 agrees at 9 bases. The trim removed 1 base at V and 1 base at J, leaving 6 bases unmatched. The germline V gene encodes CDR1 SGHTA and CDR2 FQGTGA. This CDR3 region has 17 residues. The CDR3 DNA reads as TGTGCCAGCAGCTTAAGGACTAGCGATGGTGGCACAGATACGCAGTATTTT. Translation: CASSLRTSDGGTDTQYF.

The chain joins TRBV5-4 to TRBJ2-5; the match to TRBD1 covers 8 bases. Germline CDR1 SGHNT, CDR2 YYREEE (reference sequence). The CDR3 has 14 residues. V gave up 2 bases and J gave up 3 bases; unmatched junction bases: 3. In nucleotides, the CDR3 is TGTGCCAGCAGCTTCAGGACAGGGAAAGAGACCCAGTACTTC. Its protein product is CASSFRTGKETQYF.

This clone is a singleton in its sample. This chain joins TRBV6-5 and TRBJ2-5; TRBD2 matches 12 bases. Losses at the gene ends were 5 bases for V and 9 bases for J; bases not matched to a gene: 7. Per the germline V gene, CDR1 is MNHEY and CDR2 is SVGAGI. The length of the CDR3 is 14 residues. CDR3 sequence: CASSLWTSGISQYF. CDR3 bases: TGTGCCAGCAGTCTTTGGACTAGCGGGATATCCCAGTACTTC.

The genes are TRBV7-2 and TRBJ2-1; D is possibly TRBD2 (5 bases). Trimming cost V 5 bases and J 7 bases, with 18 bases left between them. The length of the CDR3 is 15 residues. Germline V gene sequence: CDR1 SGHTA, CDR2 FQGNSA. The CDR3 sequence: CASSLGLGRTNEQFF. The CDR3 DNA follows: TGTGCCAGCAGCCTCGGACTGGGTCGAACAAATGAGCAGTTCTTC. Full variable domain (outside the CDR3, taken from reference TRBV7-2 and TRBJ2-1): GAGVSQSPSNKVTEKGKDVELRCDPISGHTALYWYRQSLGQGLEFLIYFQGNSAPDKSGLPSDRFSAERTGGSVSTLTIQRTQQEDSAVYLCASSLGLGRTNEQFFGPGTRLTVL.

The chain recombines TRBV19 with TRBJ1-5; D is unresolved. Germline CDR1 reads LNHDA; CDR2 reads SQIVND (reference sequence). The V end lost 2 bases, the J end lost 6 bases, and 14 bases lay between the germline ends. The CDR3 is made up of 15 amino acids. CDR3 in DNA: TGTGCCAGTAGTATATTGCGGGCGGGTAGTCAGCCCCAGCATTTT. This encodes CASSILRAGSQPQHF.

About this clone itself: The sample holds other DNA sequences that translate to the same CDR3. The V and J genes are TRBV28 and TRBJ2-5; 7 nucleotides align to TRBD2. The CDR3 is 12 residues long. CDR1 is MDHEN and CDR2 is SYDVKM in the germline V gene. J lost 5 bases, V lost 4 bases, and 1 base had no gene match. CDR3 sequence: CASSSGGETQYF. In DNA, the CDR3 is TGTGCCAGCAGTTCGGGGGGTGAGACCCAGTACTTC.

V and J are TRBV18 and TRBJ2-7; 7 nucleotides match TRBD2. Germline V gene lookup returns CDR1 KGHSH and CDR2 LQKENI. V dropped 3 bases and J dropped 5; count of bases not matched to a gene: 1. This CDR3 region has 12 residues. CDR3 sequence reads: CASSPGTNEQYF. For the CDR3, the DNA is TGTGCCAGCTCACCGGGGACTAACGAGCAGTACTTC.

The genes are TRBV11-1 and TRBJ2-1; D is perhaps TRBD2 (6 bases). V was trimmed by 11 bases and J by 7 bases, leaving 18 bases between them. Germline lookup yields CDR1 SGHAT and CDR2 FQDESV (reference sequence). There are 13 residues in the CDR3. CDR3 sequence: CASRRGPYNEQFF. As DNA, the CDR3 is TGTGCCTCTCGGAGGGGTCCTTATAATGAGCAGTTCTTC.

The chain combines TRBV19 with TRBJ1-3; the D is unclear. Looked up from germline, CDR1 is LNHDA and CDR2 is SQIVND (reference sequence). The V and J ends lost 3 bases and 1 base respectively, with 4 bases between them. There are 13 residues in the CDR3. The CDR3 bases are TGTGCCAGTAGTATCACATCTGGAAACACCATATATTTT. The encoded protein is CASSITSGNTIYF.

The chain combines TRBV6-5 with TRBJ1-2, with D tentatively TRBD1 (6 bases). V lost 1 base and J 2 bases, leaving 11 bases between the germline ends. Germline V gene sequence: CDR1 MNHEY, CDR2 SVGAGI. The length of the CDR3 is 15 residues. The CDR3 nucleotides read TGTGCCAGCAGTTACTTGCGGGGGCTGAACTATGGCTACACCTTC. Its protein product is CASSYLRGLNYGYTF.

This rearrangement joins TRBV6-5 to TRBJ1-1; 7 bases agree with TRBD1. Per the germline V gene, CDR1 is MNHEY and CDR2 is SVGAGI. This CDR3 is 14 amino acids long. V lost 8 bases, J lost 3 bases, and 9 bases stayed unmatched. The CDR3: CASQPRGSHTEAFF. The CDR3 DNA sequence: TGTGCCAGCCAACCCAGGGGGTCTCACACTGAAGCTTTCTTT.